A selection of T cell receptor beta chains follows, all from one sample in a study of CD8 T cells in Susac syndrome. TCRdb passed the immunoSEQ multiplex PCR reads through MiXCR, listing each CDR3 protein once. The data hold roughly 250,000 distinct CDR3 sequences, with almost 97% observed a single time. The sample comprised CD4+ T cells from PBMCs. Receptors originate from a human donor with Susac syndrome. Each CDR3 is given with its conserved first and last residue. D genes are given only for firm matches. Size is stated for part of the rows, as once, few or many counts, or as a class when the clone is expanded.

V gene	D gene	clone size	J gene	CDR3 protein	CDR3 DNA
TRBV20-1	-	-	TRBJ1-4	CSAGLTVGEKLFF	TGCAGTGCGGGACTTACGGTTGGTGAAAAACTGTTTTTT
TRBV11-2	-	-	TRBJ2-3	CASLLAPGTDTQYF	TGTGCCAGCTTACTTGCCCCCGGCACAGATACGCAGTATTTT
TRBV28	TRBD2	-	TRBJ2-7	CASSPGLSNEQYF	TGTGCCAGCAGTCCGGGACTATCGAATGAGCAGTACTTC
TRBV27	TRBD1	-	TRBJ1-2	CASSTGTGGYGYTF	TGTGCCAGCAGCACCGGGACAGGGGGATATGGCTACACCTTC
TRBV7-9	TRBD1	once	TRBJ2-7	CAKADRGDGEQYF	TGTGCCAAGGCGGACAGGGGGGACGGTGAGCAGTACTTC
TRBV30	-	-	TRBJ1-2	CAWSVQEGYGYTF	TGTGCCTGGAGTGTACAGGAGGGGTATGGCTACACCTTC
TRBV30	-	-	TRBJ2-7	CAYDREGKYEQYF	TGTGCCTACGACAGGGAGGGGAAATACGAGCAGTACTTC
TRBV11-2	-	-	TRBJ2-7	CASSPTRPHEQYF	TGTGCCAGCAGTCCGACTCGCCCCCACGAGCAGTACTTC
TRBV20-1	TRBD2	-	TRBJ2-1	CSARVPSRGRGEQFF	TGCAGTGCTAGGGTCCCCTCTCGCGGGAGAGGTGAGCAGTTCTTC
TRBV30	TRBD2	-	TRBJ2-3	CAWSLAGAPDTQYF	TGTGCCTGGAGTCTAGCGGGAGCACCAGATACGCAGTATTTT
TRBV6-6	TRBD2	-	TRBJ2-7	CASSYREGQYF	TGTGCCAGCAGTTACCGGGAGGGGCAGTACTTC
TRBV20-1	TRBD2	-	TRBJ2-7	CSAGGLAGNEQYF	TGCAGTGCTGGAGGACTAGCGGGAAACGAGCAGTACTTC
TRBV3-1	-	-	TRBJ2-7	CASSQEQKQYF	TGTGCCAGCAGCCAAGAGCAGAAGCAGTACTTC
TRBV24-1	-	-	TRBJ2-5	CATSDAVQETQYF	TGTGCCACCAGTGACGCAGTACAAGAGACCCAGTACTTC
TRBV3-1	-	-	TRBJ2-7	CASSQEARWEQYF	TGTGCCAGCAGCCAAGAGGCCCGGTGGGAGCAGTACTTC
TRBV11-3	TRBD1	-	TRBJ2-2	CASRTGQDPTGELFF	TGTGCCAGCAGGACAGGACAGGACCCCACCGGGGAGCTGTTTTTT
TRBV29-1	-	-	TRBJ2-3	CSFRQALADTQYF	TGCAGCTTCAGACAGGCTTTAGCAGATACGCAGTATTTT
TRBV23-1	-	-	TRBJ1-2	CASSQSRVGYTF	TGCGCCAGCAGTCAATCAAGGGTTGGCTACACCTTC